The 12 T cell receptor beta chains below were found in one sample sequenced in a study of cytomegalovirus exposure and HLA in healthy donors. The PCR ran on 60 Vbeta and 13 Jbeta primers. The method was immunoSEQ multiplex PCR; TCRdb's version includes in-frame clones alone and lacks a portion of them. The profile covers roughly 120,000 clones, with under 90% appearing a single time and 3.9% taken by the ten largest. Material: PBMCs. The receptors originated from a woman younger than 45 in good health and CMV-seronegative.

This clone was seen a few times. The rearrangement joins TRBV7-2 to TRBJ2-7, with D maybe TRBD1 (5 bases). V was trimmed by 6 bases and J by 13 bases, leaving 22 bases between them. This CDR3 is built from 13 residues. Germline CDR1 is SGHTA and CDR2 is FQGNSA. CDR3 loop: CASRVTLRGPLYF. CDR3 DNA: TGTGCCAGCAGGGTTACGTTAAGGGGCCCCCTATACTTC. Drawing the rest from reference TRBV7-2 and TRBJ2-7, the complete variable domain is GAGVSQSPSNKVTEKGKDVELRCDPISGHTALYWYRQSLGQGLEFLIYFQGNSAPDKSGLPSDRFSAERTGGSVSTLTIQRTQQEDSAVYLCASRVTLRGPLYFGPGTRLTVT.

The chain uses TRBV18 and TRBJ2-7; 8 nucleotides line up with TRBD1. CDR1 is KGHSH and CDR2 is LQKENI in the germline V gene. After removal of 2 bases from V and 3 bases from J, the junction contained 3 bases not matched to a gene. The CDR3 sequence is 14 residues long. This CDR3 reads CASSPLQGDYEQYF. The CDR3 DNA is TGTGCCAGCTCACCATTACAGGGGGACTACGAGCAGTACTTC.

The genes are TRBV10-1 and TRBJ2-7; D not resolved. The CDR3 contains 15 residues. Trimming left V 0 bases short and J 7 bases short, with 16 bases between. Germline V gives CDR1 WNHNN, CDR2 SYGVQD (reference sequence). The CDR3 sequence is CASSESITSAKEQYF. The CDR3 bases are TGCGCCAGCAGTGAGTCAATAACATCCGCAAAGGAGCAGTACTTC.

The chain couples TRBV6-6 to TRBJ1-1, with 10 bases fitting TRBD1. Looked up from germline, CDR1 is MNHNY and CDR2 is SVGAGI (reference sequence). V gave up 8 bases and J gave up 4 bases; unmatched junction bases: 10. The CDR3 loop spans 15 amino acids. This CDR3 reads CASRVGTGEATEAFF. CDR3 nucleotides: TGTGCCAGCCGGGTAGGGACAGGGGAGGCCACTGAAGCTTTCTTT.

The chain has TRBV18 and TRBJ1-2; TRBD1 agrees at 8 bases. The ends lost 5 bases at V and 2 bases at J; junction bases unmatched: 7. The CDR3 runs 15 residues. Germline V gene lookup returns CDR1 KGHSH and CDR2 LQKENI. CDR3 region: CASSTEGQGNYGYTF. CDR3 nucleotide sequence: TGTGCCAGCTCAACAGAAGGACAGGGAAACTATGGCTACACCTTC.

This clone was found once. The genes are TRBV30 and TRBJ2-1; D remains unclear. The germline V gene encodes CDR1 GTSNPN and CDR2 SVGIG (reference sequence). With 1 base removed from V and 4 bases from J, the gap between germline ends came to 5 bases. CDR3 length: 12 amino acids. The CDR3 reads CAWSGPYNEQFF. The CDR3 coding sequence is TGTGCCTGGAGTGGGCCTTACAATGAGCAGTTCTTC.

A remark on this clone: The sample has other DNA sequences that encode this CDR3 too. V usage is TRBV27 and J usage is TRBJ2-1; TRBD2 matches 11 bases. V trimming: 2 bases; J trimming: 6 bases; junction bases outside the gene matches: 6. The length of the CDR3 is 16 residues. In germline, CDR1 is MNHEY, CDR2 SMNVEV (reference sequence). The CDR3 is CASSLIGLAGLNEQFF. As DNA, the CDR3 is TGTGCCAGCAGTTTAATCGGACTAGCGGGTCTCAATGAGCAGTTCTTC.

The chain uses TRBV27 and TRBJ2-4, with D maybe TRBD1 (6 bases). The V end lost 6 bases, the J end lost 0 bases, and 12 bases lay between the germline ends. Germline lookup yields CDR1 MNHEY and CDR2 SMNVEV (reference sequence). This CDR3 comprises 15 residues. For the CDR3, the DNA is TGTGCCAGCAGCCGGACAGAGATAGCCAAAAACATTCAGTACTTC. It is translated as CASSRTEIAKNIQYF.

The V gene is TRBV28, the J gene TRBJ2-5, with D possibly being TRBD2 (5 bases). V was clipped by 6 bases and J by 1 base, with 15 bases between them. CDR1 is MDHEN, CDR2 SYDVKM, per germline. The CDR3 is 15 residues long. The CDR3 DNA sequence: TGTGCCAGCAGAGCGGTCATGAGGAGCCAAGAGACCCAGTACTTC. It codes for CASRAVMRSQETQYF.

V gene TRBV18 combines with J gene TRBJ2-3, with a tentative D call TRBD1 (5 bases). This CDR3 region has 15 residues. Germline lookup yields CDR1 KGHSH and CDR2 LQKENI. Trimming shortened V by 6 bases and J by 2 bases, and 15 bases separated the two germline ends. CDR3 in DNA: TGTGCCAGCTCCCTAGGGCAGGGCTTCACAGATACGCAGTATTTT. It specifies CASSLGQGFTDTQYF.

This chain uses TRBV5-1 with TRBJ2-4; 8 nucleotides agree with TRBD1. CDR1 and CDR2 (germline): SGHRS, YFSETQ. This CDR3 is 15 amino acids long. V dropped 0 bases and J dropped 6; count of bases not matched to a gene: 5. The CDR3 reads CASSLDGTGGNIQYF. The CDR3 region has the DNA TGCGCCAGCAGCTTGGACGGGACAGGCGGAAACATTCAGTACTTC.

The chain combines TRBV10-3 with TRBJ2-7; D might be TRBD2 (6 bases). This CDR3 is built from 15 residues. Germline CDR1 and CDR2: ENHRY and SYGVKD. Trimming left V 4 bases short and J 0 bases short, with 13 bases between. The chain's CDR3 is CAISAQDSGSYEQYF. CDR3 coding DNA: TGTGCCATCAGTGCCCAGGATAGCGGCTCCTACGAGCAGTACTTC.